This TCR beta chain was identified during a study of T-cell memory formation after mild COVID-19. The wider study: TCR clusters were mostly confined to one donor each.

UMIs and sample barcodes were carried by the TCR alpha and TCR beta cDNA libraries that 5'RACE produced using constant-segment primers. TCRdb reanalysed the 5' RACE reads using MiXCR and keeps one entry per CDR3 protein. The sample gives a few hundred thousand distinct CDR3 sequences, over 15% of which show up once; under 25% is in the top ten. This clonotype has only a few counts. What it recognizes is unknown. Regarding the study as a whole: Day 15 to 85 contracting clones showed balanced CD4/CD8; day 15 to 37 expanders favored CD4+. Pre-infection memory held some responding clones, suggesting pre-existing cross-reactive T cells responded.

The origin of this receptor is a man aged 18 to 29 who had mild COVID-19 (a few samples of this study predate the infection). Cell type and time point are not known. The sample comprised PBMCs or a T cell subset sorted from them (not recorded which).

CDR3 nucleotides: TGTGCCAGCAGCCGGGGACCGGGGGAGACCCAGTACTTC. Protein product: CASSRGPGETQYF. The chain joins TRBV7-2 to TRBJ2-5; D possibly uses TRBD1 or TRBD2 (5 bases each). Between the trimmed V and J ends, which lost 5 bases and 5 bases, there was a span of 12 bases. The CDR3 extends over 13 amino acids. Germline CDR1 reads SGHTA; CDR2 reads FQGNSA.